This is a list of T cell receptor beta chains from one sample in a study of beta chain features in type 1 diabetes. Profiling relied on immunoSEQ multiplex PCR, and the TCRdb table lists in-frame clones only, not all of them. The sample contains some 270,000 clones, about 14% of which appear only once. Sequenced input: naive CD4+ T cells from blood. The receptor set was obtained from a woman aged 40 to 50 in good health. The CDR3 runs from the conserved cysteine through the conserved F or W. The order of the fields is V gene, CDR3 protein.

v_gene: TRBV10-3
CDR3aa: CAIKAGGEEPQHF

v_gene: TRBV4-3
CDR3aa: CASSPSSATSPSSYEQYF

v_gene: TRBV9
CDR3aa: CASSPQTATGPSGANVLTF

v_gene: TRBV7-7
CDR3aa: CASSPQGPRPLYEQYF

v_gene: TRBV23-1
CDR3aa: CASSQSRAGYTDTQYF

v_gene: TRBV5-1
CDR3aa: CASSLQGRNTGELFF

v_gene: TRBV2
CDR3aa: CASNWDRGDTEAFF

v_gene: TRBV7-2
CDR3aa: CASSLNYEQYF

v_gene: TRBV5-1
CDR3aa: CASSIGSSETQYF

v_gene: TRBV7-9
CDR3aa: CASSYKRLTDTQYF

v_gene: TRBV7-2
CDR3aa: CASSFSGVKPYEQYF

v_gene: TRBV6-1
CDR3aa: CASSPQSSRGDTQYF

v_gene: TRBV7-9
CDR3aa: CASSLPGRGYEQYF

v_gene: TRBV7-9
CDR3aa: CASSLGSLAKNIQYF

v_gene: TRBV6-5
CDR3aa: CASRAQGRRRNEQFF

v_gene: TRBV7-8
CDR3aa: CASSSGEIGGELFF

v_gene: TRBV19
CDR3aa: CAGGDRGSNQPQHF

v_gene: TRBV9
CDR3aa: CASSPAPGTGELFF

v_gene: TRBV7-6
CDR3aa: CASSSQQNTEAFF

v_gene: TRBV5-5
CDR3aa: CASRQGNYEQYF

v_gene: TRBV19
CDR3aa: CASSGSRSGSPTLHF

v_gene: TRBV15
CDR3aa: CATSTSGGVSYNEQFF

v_gene: TRBV19
CDR3aa: CASQQGTYNSPLHF

v_gene: TRBV2
CDR3aa: CASSRSTQYF

v_gene: TRBV5-1
CDR3aa: CASSFEGPNEQYF

v_gene: TRBV29-1
CDR3aa: CSVEGVGASSYEQYF

v_gene: TRBV4-1
CDR3aa: CASSLVDRNEKLFF

v_gene: TRBV10-2
CDR3aa: CASSEPTTGFGSPLHF

v_gene: TRBV6-6
CDR3aa: CASSQQNTNYGYTF

v_gene: TRBV5-8
CDR3aa: CASSLTGHNSGNTIYF

v_gene: TRBV7-2
CDR3aa: CASSRNRGANEKLFF

v_gene: TRBV4-3
CDR3aa: CASSQQGQSPYEQYF

v_gene: TRBV11-2
CDR3aa: CASSLNRGLTGNTIYF

v_gene: TRBV7-2
CDR3aa: CASSGGQYQETQYF

v_gene: TRBV5-1
CDR3aa: CASSSGTGTGAEQYF

v_gene: TRBV7-2
CDR3aa: CASVPHTDRSYEQYF

v_gene: TRBV10-1
CDR3aa: CASSEVGQGLGYEQYF

v_gene: TRBV7-9
CDR3aa: CASSLAGGANQPQHF

v_gene: TRBV2
CDR3aa: CASSELGADPNF

v_gene: TRBV18
CDR3aa: CASSQTSGTDTQYF

v_gene: TRBV15
CDR3aa: CATSRAGGTTQPQHF

v_gene: TRBV7-9
CDR3aa: CASAGQGINEQFF

v_gene: TRBV19
CDR3aa: CASTADRGGGGYTF

v_gene: TRBV11-2
CDR3aa: CASSFSGRGEAFF

v_gene: TRBV15
CDR3aa: CATSRDSGTGGPKQFF

v_gene: TRBV5-6
CDR3aa: CASSPAGLPFKYEQYF

v_gene: TRBV5-1
CDR3aa: CASSLRSRETQYF

v_gene: TRBV5-1
CDR3aa: CASSFGGDTEAFF

v_gene: TRBV9
CDR3aa: CASSASGEVYEQYF

v_gene: TRBV2
CDR3aa: CASSEQGRSPLHF

v_gene: TRBV18
CDR3aa: CASSPPRGQAYEQYF

v_gene: TRBV7-2
CDR3aa: CASSPQGSATQYF

v_gene: TRBV4-1
CDR3aa: CASSPSQGRNYEQYF

v_gene: TRBV5-4
CDR3aa: CASSLGGTVGAGANVLTF

v_gene: TRBV5-1
CDR3aa: CASSPLGLNEQYF

v_gene: TRBV11-2
CDR3aa: CASSLGTSPWETQYF

v_gene: TRBV5-6
CDR3aa: CASSFSYNEQFF

v_gene: TRBV5-1
CDR3aa: CASSLQGLETQYF

v_gene: TRBV29-1
CDR3aa: CSVHRQGMNTEAFF